The entry below describes one T cell receptor beta chain. The CDR3 totals 16 residues. Germline V CDR1 and CDR2: LNHDA, SQIVND (reference sequence). The J segment lost 3 bases and the V segment lost 5 bases, leaving 7 bases of the junction unmatched. This sample is drawn from a study of blood T cell repertoires in COVID-19. The table came from immunoSEQ multiplex PCR; TCRdb's copy has only in-frame clones and leaves some out. The data contain about 150,000 clones, around 84% of them singletons. The receptor comes from a woman between 45 and 65 years old with acute or convalescent COVID-19. The chain joins TRBV19 to TRBJ1-6, with 7 bases lining up with TRBD1. Sequencing was done on a sample of peripheral blood. CDR3 sequence: CASSVPNRGYNSPLHF. The CDR3, as DNA: TGTGCCAGTAGTGTTCCTAACAGGGGCTATAATTCACCCCTCCACTTT.